This TCR beta chain was recovered during a study of beta chain features in type 1 diabetes (dated by TCRdb to between 2018 and 2020). Describing the broader study: Mean age, gender distribution, total cell number and subset yield did not differ between patients and healthy donors. Across all samples, approximately 100 million sorted cells were examined, and cell number per subset correlated strongly with RNA yield. The study compared TCRB repertoires of sorted circulating CD4+ T cell subsets between recently diagnosed type 1 diabetes patients and matched healthy donors. Regulatory and stem cell-like memory subsets were obtained from only 8 patients and roughly eight healthy donors, while naive and central memory subsets were obtained from all 30 or so donors. Here is what the overall study found, with its caveats: Type 1 diabetes patients showed a moderate but significant shortening of TCRB CDR3 length in all four CD4+ subsets. PCR might favor shorter templates, but patient and control samples were amplified and corrected together, so any skew would affect both groups equally. Because cDNA rather than genomic DNA was sequenced, highly expressing activated cells could have been over-represented, although no difference in activation and CD3 levels was found between groups. Naive, central memory and regulatory TCRB repertoires appeared to be more alike among patients than among healthy donors. At VDJ recombination sites, type 1 diabetes patients had fewer insertions and more deleted nucleotides, which implies abnormalities in thymic rearrangement. Because small numbers of individuals were included in the HLA sub-analyses, any influence of HLA type on TCRB rearrangement was left unresolved.

CDR3 length: 14 amino acids, cysteine to phenylalanine. CDR3 DNA only is kept here, 42 bases in frame from base 1. V drops 2 bases and J drops 1 base, leaving 9 bases in between. CDR1 and CDR2 are read off the germline V gene as SGHRS and YFSETQ. From each donor, a single peripheral blood sample of about 120 mL on average was drawn into heparinised tubes. A BD FACSAria II and a panel including CD45RO, CCR7, CD25, CD127, CD95 and CD27 were used to sort naive, central memory, regulatory and stem cell-like memory CD4+ T cells. Every sorted population had a purity above 95%. PBMCs were separated immediately by Lymphoprep density gradient centrifugation and were stained directly, without being cultured. Samples were stained and sorted in pairs, with one healthy donor and one patient per experiment, so that batch effects were minimized. In the case of this clone: It has no known antigen specificity. No much larger clonotype is one base removed from it; base qualities were not supplied.

The entire isolated RNA was reverse transcribed using the High Capacity cDNA Reverse Transcription Kit, and thus expressed TCRB transcripts were sequenced. Deep immunoSEQ sequencing was performed on naive, central memory and regulatory T cell samples, with an average of around 3.5 million total reads per sample. After sorted cells were lysed in RLT buffer, RNA was extracted with DNase-treated RNeasy Micro or Mini kits, with the choice depending on cell number. To prevent cross-contamination, each cell subset was processed individually, whereas patient and healthy donor samples were processed jointly. The immunoSEQ multiplex PCR was used to amplify TCRB sequences from cDNA, yielding 87-bp fragments that span the CDR3 region. Amplicons were sequenced on the Illumina HiSeq platform. Concerning the study's data processing: Synthetic template baselines were used to correct PCR bias computationally, reads within Hamming distance 2 were collapsed, and singletons that could not be merged were discarded. Reads were aligned to IMGT to assign V, D and J genes, CDR3 length, and insertions or deletions at six rearrangement sites. Within each subset, clonotype counts were normalized to sorted cell number, and only after that were true diversity and Gini coefficients computed with the tcR R package. The overlap coefficient, calculated on TCRB nucleotide sequences, was used to measure repertoire sharing. Out-of-frame TCRB sequences from naive cells were analyzed as a proxy for the pre-selection repertoire. TCRdb carries this immuneACCESS record with in-frame sequences only. Its versions omit some clonotypes, under half of them owing to an unresolved V gene in the studies checked, with the rest unexplained. That table is the source of V, J and clone size, and D and trimming were worked out from the DNA. The sample profile shows 550,000 to 850,000 clones; over 10% of them were found once. Clones ranked in the top ten supply less than 0.025% of the sample.

What was sequenced was naive CD4+ T cells from blood. In light of the paper, this sample's cell subset or site label describes: true naive CD4+ T cells. This TCR came from a man younger than 35 with type 1 diabetes. The chain couples TRBV5-1 to TRBJ1-1, with the D gene not confidently named. The CDR3 sequence is CASSFNAENTEAFF. The DNA reads as follows: TGCGCCAGCAGCTTTAACGCGGAGAACACTGAAGCTTTCTTT.